Sequencing of this T cell receptor (beta chain) was carried out in a study of PD-1 blockade in classical Hodgkin lymphoma. Study summary: On a schedule of every 2 weeks, patients received nivolumab 3 mg/kg intravenously.

Regarding this clone: What it recognizes is unknown.

Study findings and constraints: Relapsed/refractory patients reportedly had the lowest baseline TCR diversity, below newly diagnosed patients, who were below healthy donors. The study found that TCR diversity rose significantly by C4D1 in CD4+ but not CD8+ cells. Nivolumab initiated under 1 year post-ASCT led to patient exclusion.

After removal of 3 bases from V and 9 bases from J, the junction contained 2 bases not matched to a gene. Germline V CDR1 and CDR2: SEHNR, FQNEAQ (reference sequence). This CDR3 contains 12 residues. Here immunoSEQ multiplex PCR was the method, and the copy in TCRdb shows in-frame clones only, minus some. The sample carries about 150,000 clones, around 73% recorded once. Autologous stem cell transplantation was followed by relapse in every patient, and brentuximab vedotin exposure varied. The material sequenced was peripheral blood mononuclear cells (PBMCs), taken before the second cycle of nivolumab. The chain has TRBV7-9 and TRBJ2-1; 7 nucleotides align to TRBD1. The source is a human donor with classical Hodgkin lymphoma. CDR3 bases: TGTGCCAGCAGCTTCAGGGGGATTGAGCAGTTCTTC. It codes for CASSFRGIEQFF.